This is a list of T cell receptor beta chains from one sample in a study of blood T cell repertoires in COVID-19. Only in-frame clones appear in the TCRdb table, and some are missing; sequencing was by immunoSEQ multiplex PCR. The data hold tens of thousands of clones, with about 93% observed a single time. The sample taken for sequencing was peripheral blood. Receptors originate from a woman between 50 and 59 years old in a cohort sampled during active COVID-19. Both conserved end residues are part of each CDR3. A D gene is named only where the DNA matches it firmly. Rows give clone size only sometimes, using once, few, many, or a class for an expanded clone.

j_gene	abundance	d_gene	len	v_gene	CDR3aa	CDR3nt
TRBJ1-5	few	TRBD1	14	TRBV9	CASSDGQGVQPQHF	TGTGCCAGCAGCGACGGACAGGGGGTTCAGCCCCAGCATTTT
TRBJ2-3	once	-	15	TRBV30	CAWSVSRTVTDTQYF	TGTGCCTGGAGTGTATCCCGGACAGTCACAGATACGCAGTATTTT
TRBJ2-5	-	-	13	TRBV24-1	CATSDGVSETQYF	TGTGCCACCAGTGACGGGGTATCGGAGACCCAGTACTTC
TRBJ1-2	-	TRBD1	16	TRBV19	CASSIRTGTGDYGYTF	TGTGCCAGTAGTATCAGGACCGGGACAGGGGACTATGGCTACACCTTC
TRBJ2-7	-	-	13	TRBV29-1	CSVGVRSSYEQYF	TGCAGCGTTGGCGTGCGTTCCTCCTACGAGCAGTACTTC
TRBJ2-7	-	-	15	TRBV7-2	CASSLSRGTLGEQYF	TGTGCCAGCAGCCTTTCCCGGGGTACCTTGGGCGAGCAGTACTTC
TRBJ2-7	few	-	15	TRBV4-1	CASSQGSSGLYEQYF	TGCGCCAGCAGCCAAGGTAGTTCGGGACTCTACGAGCAGTACTTC
TRBJ2-1	-	-	17	TRBV7-9	CASSLLWGDSSRDEQFF	TGTGCCAGCAGCTTATTATGGGGGGACAGCTCTAGGGATGAGCAGTTCTTC
TRBJ2-3	-	TRBD2	15	TRBV5-1	CASTSWGTSGFTQYF	TGCGCCAGCACCTCATGGGGGACTAGTGGGTTCACGCAGTATTTT
TRBJ1-2	-	-	15	TRBV11-2	CASSSTRGSNYGYTF	TGTGCCAGCAGCTCTACCCGGGGTTCTAACTATGGCTACACCTTC
TRBJ1-4	-	-	15	TRBV6-2/TRBV6-3	CASSRRQATNEKLFF	TGTGCCAGCAGTCGCCGACAGGCAACTAATGAAAAACTGTTTTTT
TRBJ2-3	-	-	18	TRBV4-1	CASSQPLSSVDSYDTQYF	TGCGCCAGCAGCCAACCGCTCTCTAGCGTAGATAGTTATGATACGCAGTATTTT
TRBJ1-4	-	TRBD1	13	TRBV29-1	CSVQGATNEKLFF	TGCAGCGTTCAGGGGGCAACTAATGAAAAACTGTTTTTT
TRBJ1-5	-	-	15	TRBV27	CASTKTGGPNQPQHF	TGTGCCAGCACTAAGACAGGAGGCCCCAATCAGCCCCAGCATTTT
TRBJ1-3	-	-	13	TRBV3-1/TRBV3-2	CASSQEARNTIYF	TGTGCCAGCAGCCAAGAGGCCCGAAACACCATATATTTT
TRBJ2-5	-	-	12	TRBV7-9	CASSARLGTQYF	TGTGCCAGCAGCGCTAGACTCGGTACCCAGTACTTC
TRBJ2-7	-	TRBD2	14	TRBV6-6	CASSRTSGTYEQYF	TGTGCCAGCAGTCGGACTAGCGGTACCTACGAGCAGTACTTC
TRBJ2-1	-	TRBD1	15	TRBV7-8	CASSLGTGSYNEQFF	TGTGCCAGCAGCTTAGGGACAGGGTCCTACAATGAGCAGTTCTTC
TRBJ2-1	-	TRBD2	16	TRBV5-1	CASSLAPLATYNEQFF	TGCGCCAGCAGCTTGGCCCCACTAGCGACCTACAATGAGCAGTTCTTC
TRBJ2-7	-	TRBD2	13	TRBV7-2	CASSPGLANEQYF	TGTGCCAGCAGCCCGGGACTAGCCAACGAGCAGTACTTC